This passage covers 22 T cell receptor beta chains from one sample sequenced in a study of Ad26.COV2.S vaccination and SARS-CoV-2 variants. TCRdb's copy holds only in-frame clones and misses some; the assay was immunoSEQ multiplex PCR. The table records about 460,000 clones, 80% to 90% of them present only once. Indicated treatment: over 15 received Ad26.COV2.S at low or high dose, single or two shots; several received placebo; per-sample allocation not given. Sampling was performed 63 days after the first vaccine or placebo injection. The source was peripheral blood, collected in a trial of Ad26.COV2.S vaccine versus placebo. Source of these receptors: a person between 18 and 59 years old who received the Ad26.COV2.S COVID-19 vaccine or a placebo.

The chain has TRBV5-1 and TRBJ1-1, with 7 bases lining up with TRBD1. The CDR3 sequence is 13 residues long. Looked up from germline, CDR1 is SGHRS and CDR2 is YFSETQ. The J segment lost 11 bases and the V segment lost 4 bases, leaving 11 bases of the junction unmatched. CDR3 DNA: TGCGCCAGCAGCGAGGGGGACAGCGTCGCGGCTTTCTTT. Translated: CASSEGDSVAAFF.

The V call is TRBV18, the J call TRBJ1-4, with D possibly being TRBD1 (6 bases). V was clipped by 5 bases and J by 8 bases, with 18 bases between them. The CDR3 is made up of 15 amino acids. Germline assignment: CDR1 KGHSH and CDR2 LQKENI. The CDR3: CASSSKEGGREKLFF. The CDR3 DNA reads as TGTGCCAGCTCATCCAAGGAGGGGGGGCGGGAAAAACTGTTTTTT.

The V and J genes are TRBV3-1 (or the pseudogene TRBV3-2) and TRBJ1-5; 8 bases line up with TRBD1. Trimming removed 6 bases from V and 3 bases from J; junction bases left unmatched: 7. This CDR3 contains 15 residues. CDR1 is LGHDT, CDR2 YNNKEL, per germline (reference sequence). The CDR3 DNA reads as TGTGCCAGCAGATTGCGGACAGGGTCCAATCAGCCCCAGCATTTT. Translating it yields CASRLRTGSNQPQHF.

The chain is built from TRBV15 and TRBJ2-7; 9 bases fit TRBD1. With 4 bases clipped from V and 3 bases from J, the junction kept 22 bases outside the gene matches. CDR3 length: 20 amino acids. Germline lookup yields CDR1 LNHNV and CDR2 YYDKDF (reference sequence). The CDR3 spells CATSTPAGQGTTGAHYEQYF. The CDR3 DNA sequence: TGTGCCACCAGCACCCCGGCAGGACAGGGGACGACGGGTGCACACTACGAGCAGTACTTC.

The chain joins TRBV7-3 to TRBJ1-1, with D maybe TRBD1 (5 bases). This CDR3 has 13 residues. Trimming took 0 bases from V and 5 from J, leaving 7 bases between them. Germline V CDR1 and CDR2: SGHTA, FQGTGA. The CDR3 protein is CASSLTRGTEAFF. The CDR3 DNA reads TGTGCCAGCAGCTTAACGAGGGGAACTGAAGCTTTCTTT.

This sequence joins TRBV13 and TRBJ2-1; 7 nucleotides line up with TRBD2. Germline V gene sequence: CDR1 PRHDT, CDR2 FYEKMQ (reference sequence). CDR3 length: 15 residues. Unmatched junction bases numbered 12, after V lost 5 bases and J lost 8 bases. The CDR3 DNA reads as TGTGCCAGCAGCCTCGGACTAGTTGCTGGCGATGAGCAGTTCTTC. Its translation: CASSLGLVAGDEQFF.

This rearrangement joins TRBV7-2 to TRBJ1-4; D possibly corresponds to TRBD1 (5 bases). Germline V gene data show CDR1 as SGHTA and CDR2 as FQGNSA. The CDR3 runs 14 residues. Trimming took 2 bases from V and 5 from J, leaving 9 bases between them. The chain's CDR3 is CASSLSRANEKLFF. In DNA, the CDR3 is TGTGCCAGCAGCTTAAGCAGGGCAAATGAAAAACTGTTTTTT.

The genes are TRBV7-8 and TRBJ2-7, with D possibly being TRBD1 or TRBD2 (5 bases each). The CDR3 length is 13 residues. V was shortened by 5 bases and J by 0 bases, with 8 bases between the two germline ends. Germline CDR1 is SGHVS and CDR2 is FQNEAQ. CDR3 in amino acids: CASSPGTSYEQYF. DNA for the CDR3: TGTGCCAGCAGCCCCGGGACCTCCTACGAGCAGTACTTC. The whole variable domain, remainder taken from reference TRBV7-8 and TRBJ2-7, is GAGVSQSPRYKVAKRGQDVALRCDPISGHVSLFWYQQALGQGPEFLTYFQNEAQLDKSGLPSDRFFAERPEGSVSTLKIQRTQQEDSAVYLCASSPGTSYEQYFGPGTRLTVT.

On this clone: The same CDR3 arises from other DNA sequences in this sample as well. This chain links TRBV6-5 with TRBJ2-7, with 7 bases fitting TRBD1. The trim removed 2 bases at V and 0 bases at J, leaving 4 bases unmatched. CDR3 length: 15 amino acids. Germline CDR1 and CDR2: MNHEY and SVGAGI. This CDR3 reads CASSYDEGASYEQYF. Written as DNA, the CDR3 is TGTGCCAGCAGTTACGACGAGGGGGCCTCCTACGAGCAGTACTTC.

For this clone: Other DNA sequences of this sample code for an identical CDR3. The chain carries TRBV30 and TRBJ1-6; possibly TRBD1 for D (5 bases). The CDR3 length is 15 residues. Trimming removed 0 bases at V and 1 base at J, with 7 bases between. Per germline, CDR1 GTSNPN and CDR2 SVGIG (reference sequence). The CDR3, as DNA: TGTGCCTGGAGTGTGGGGGGTTCCTATAATTCACCCCTCCACTTT. As protein: CAWSVGGSYNSPLHF.

This clone was observed a handful of times. V gene TRBV7-6 combines with J gene TRBJ1-2, with D perhaps TRBD1 (6 bases). The germline V gene has CDR1 SGHVS and CDR2 FNYEAQ. The V gene lost 1 base and the J gene lost 2 bases, with 11 bases spanning the gap. CDR3 size: 15 residues. The CDR3 protein is CASSLGGGKNYGYTF. Here the CDR3 DNA reads TGTGCCAGCAGCTTAGGAGGGGGGAAGAACTATGGCTACACCTTC.

The chain employs TRBV2 and TRBJ2-4, with D hard to call. The CDR3 totals 14 residues. Germline V gives CDR1 SNHLY, CDR2 FYNNEI. V dropped 4 bases and J dropped 1 base, with 8 bases sitting between them. For the CDR3, the DNA is TGTGCCAGCAGTGCTGCGAGCGCCAAAAACATTCAGTACTTC. This encodes CASSAASAKNIQYF.

The J gene is TRBJ1-5, the V gene TRBV12-2. TRBV12-2 is listed as a pseudogene. The CDR3 spans 20 residues. For the CDR3, the DNA is TGTGCAAGTCGCCCCCGAAATGGGCCAGGTTGGGAGAGGGGGGATCAGCCCCAGCATTTT. This gives the protein CASRPRNGPGWERGDQPQHF.

This clone was recorded once. The chain carries TRBV5-1 and TRBJ2-7; 14 bases line up with TRBD2. There are 19 residues in the CDR3. CDR1 is SGHRS and CDR2 is YFSETQ in the germline V gene. Losses at the gene ends were 1 base for V and 2 bases for J; bases not matched to a gene: 11. The CDR3 sequence is CASSLSLRPTSGGAYEQYF. DNA of the CDR3: TGCGCCAGCAGCTTGTCACTCCGTCCGACTAGCGGGGGGGCCTACGAGCAGTACTTC.

This chain uses TRBV28 with TRBJ2-7; 11 bases agree with TRBD2. The germline V gene encodes CDR1 MDHEN and CDR2 SYDVKM. This CDR3 is 14 amino acids long. The trim removed 7 bases at V and 2 bases at J, leaving 4 bases unmatched. CDR3 coding DNA: TGTGCCAGCAACATAGCGGGAGGGCCCTACGAGCAGTACTTC. It encodes CASNIAGGPYEQYF.

V usage is TRBV7-3 and J usage is TRBJ1-1, with 9 bases identical to TRBD1. CDR1 and CDR2 (germline): SGHTA, FQGTGA. The V segment lost 0 bases and the J segment 0 bases; nucleotides outside the gene matches: 8. The CDR3 runs to 18 residues. The CDR3: CASSLTGTGSHMNTEAFF. The CDR3 coding sequence is TGTGCCAGCAGCTTAACTGGGACAGGGTCCCACATGAACACTGAAGCTTTCTTT.

The CDR3 protein is CASSQGGTEAFF. DNA of the CDR3: TGTGCCAGCAGCCAGGGGGGGACTGAAGCTTTCTTT. The chain links TRBV11-2 to TRBJ1-1; 7 positions match TRBD1. V was pared by 5 bases and J by 5 bases, with 2 bases of the junction left unmatched. The CDR3 runs 12 residues. Per the germline V gene, CDR1 is SGHAT and CDR2 is FQNNGV.

Comments on this clone: Mismatch with germline at one junction end may stem from a read error. This chain connects TRBV12-3 or TRBV12-4 to TRBJ1-1; perhaps TRBD1 as D (5 bases). This CDR3 contains 13 residues. Here the CDR3 reads CASSPIARGRFRF. Here the CDR3 DNA reads TGTGCCAGCAGCCCGATCGCAAGGGGCAGATTCAGATTT.

This chain joins TRBV5-4 and TRBJ2-1, with 10 bases matching TRBD2. The germline CDR1 and CDR2 sequences are SGHNT and YYREEE (reference sequence). This CDR3 comprises 17 residues. The junction had 10 bases not matched to a gene; V was cut back by 0 bases and J by 7 bases. The DNA of the CDR3 is TGTGCCAGCAGCTTGGGTTCGGGACTAGCGATAGTTAATGAGCAGTTCTTC. This gives the protein CASSLGSGLAIVNEQFF.

The chain carries TRBV10-1 and TRBJ2-2; D remains unclear. There are 13 residues in the CDR3. Per germline, CDR1 WNHNN and CDR2 SYGVQD (reference sequence). V was cut by 3 bases and J by 5 bases, with 7 bases left in between. The CDR3 coding sequence is TGCGCCAGCAGTGACCTTTCAACCGGGGAGCTGTTTTTT. It codes for CASSDLSTGELFF.

The chain employs TRBV6-5 and TRBJ1-4; D call uncertain. Trimming removed 0 bases at V and 7 bases at J, with 12 bases between. This CDR3 has 15 residues. Germline values: CDR1 MNHEY, CDR2 SVGAGI. DNA of the CDR3: TGTGCCAGCAGTTACTCGTTCGATGGGTTTGAAAAACTGTTTTTT. It yields the protein CASSYSFDGFEKLFF.

The gene calls are TRBV19 and TRBJ1-1; D possibly corresponds to TRBD1 (6 bases). Per the germline V gene, CDR1 is LNHDA and CDR2 is SQIVND (reference sequence). Trimming pared 3 bases from V and 7 bases from J, leaving 12 bases between. The CDR3 length is 13 residues. This chain's CDR3 is CASSMGGGVEAFF. DNA for the CDR3: TGTGCCAGTAGTATGGGAGGGGGAGTTGAAGCTTTCTTT. The full variable domain, completed using reference TRBV19 and TRBJ1-1, is DGGITQSPKYLFRKEGQNVTLSCEQNLNHDAMYWYRQDPGQGLRLIYYSQIVNDFQKGDIAEGYSVSREKKESFPLTVTSAQKNPTAFYLCASSMGGGVEAFFGQGTRLTVV.